The source of this T cell receptor beta chain is a study of T cells expressing NK-cell markers. About this clonotype itself: The antigen is unknown.

Scientists made TCR beta cDNA using 5'RACE template switching with UMIs. From the 5' RACE reads, TCRdb lists one entry per CDR3 protein and no DNA. In total, the table holds 500,000 to 600,000 distinct CDR3 sequences. Study conclusions and caveats: Expanded NKG2C+ T cell clones were not confirmed as HCMV-specific.

The TCR was taken from a man younger than 35 in good health. Sequenced material: blood T cells: a sorted CD56 or NKG2C T cell subset, CD4+ or CD8+ T cells, or bulk PBMC T cells (not recorded which).

CDR3 amino acids: CSVGRGQGLAGDYEQYF. The J gene is TRBJ2-7, the V gene TRBV29-1; the TCRdb call, TRBD2, lacks DNA for checking. Germline V gives CDR1 SQVTM, CDR2 ANQGSEA. The CDR3 runs to 17 residues.